This TCR beta chain comes out of a study of OX40 agonist ivuxolimab in advanced cancers. In the study overall: Intravenous ivuxolimab at 0.01 to 10 mg/kg was given to patients every 2 weeks. A male proportion of approximately 80% was recorded, with mean age 60 years and range about 23 to 80. Study results and limitations: Normalized expansion of T-cell clones was also low for some nonresponders.

Trimming pared 6 bases from V and 5 bases from J, leaving 16 bases between. CDR1 is MNHNS and CDR2 is SASEGT in the germline V gene. CDR3 length: 14 amino acids. As to this clone: The antigen remains undetermined.

The assay was immunoSEQ multiplex PCR, and TCRdb's table has in-frame clones only and misses some. In the table there are 70,000 to 75,000 clones, over 75% of which are singletons. V is TRBV6-1 and J is TRBJ1-2; D is possibly TRBD1 (5 bases). This sequence originates from an adult with an advanced solid tumor such as melanoma, head and neck, liver or kidney cancer. The sample here was CD4+ or CD8+ T cells sorted from blood, taken in a trial of the OX40 agonist ivuxolimab. DNA for the CDR3: TGTGCCAGCAGGATGGGGGGGGGTCAGTATGGCTACACCTTC. Residues: CASRMGGGQYGYTF.